This entry lists 27 T cell receptor beta chains sequenced from one sample in a study of technical replicates of blood from several donors. Measured with immunoSEQ multiplex PCR; TCRdb has only the in-frame clones, and not every one. The sample yields approximately 76,000 clones, just over 85% seen once. The specimen sequenced was PBMCs. Source of these receptors: a human donor in good health. Some clones in this sample may be carry-over from other donors' samples.

The J gene is TRBJ2-7, the V gene TRBV9; 14 bases map to TRBD2. This CDR3 has 16 amino acids. V shed 0 bases and J 2 bases; nucleotides not matched to a gene: 1. The germline V gene has CDR1 SGDLS and CDR2 YYNGEE. The CDR3 here is CASSVGLAGGAYEQYF. The CDR3 DNA reads as TGTGCCAGCAGCGTAGGACTAGCGGGGGGGGCCTACGAGCAGTACTTC.

V gene TRBV5-6 combines with J gene TRBJ1-2, with 9 bases that match TRBD1. V trimming: 2 bases; J trimming: 5 bases; junction bases outside the gene matches: 7. Germline V gives CDR1 SGHDT, CDR2 YYEEEE. The CDR3 is 15 amino acids. CDR3 coding DNA: TGTGCCAGCAGCTTAGGGACAGGGAGAGTTTATGGCTACACCTTC. Its translation is CASSLGTGRVYGYTF.

The CDR3 bases are TGTGCCAGCTGGAAGGGGGCTGTTTATTCACCCCTCCACTTT. Amino acids: CASWKGAVYSPLHF. J is TRBJ1-6 and V is TRBV11-2; 7 nucleotides align to TRBD1. The CDR3 spans 14 residues. The junction had 9 bases not matched to a gene; V was cut back by 8 bases and J by 8 bases. Germline V gene data show CDR1 as SGHAT and CDR2 as FQNNGV. The whole variable domain, filled in from reference TRBV11-2 and TRBJ1-6, reads EAGVAQSPRYKIIEKRQSVAFWCNPISGHATLYWYQQILGQGPKLLIQFQNNGVVDDSQLPKDRFSAERLKGVDSTLKIQPAKLEDSAVYLCASWKGAVYSPLHFGNGTRLTVT.

The chain is built from TRBV30 and TRBJ1-5, with D unclear. CDR3 length: 14 residues. The germline gives CDR1 GTSNPN, CDR2 SVGIG (reference sequence). V was shortened by 0 bases and J by 0 bases, with 6 bases between the two germline ends. The CDR3 nucleotides read TGTGCCTGGAGTGTCTTAGATAGCAATCAGCCCCAGCATTTT. Translated: CAWSVLDSNQPQHF.

The chain recombines TRBV6-4 with TRBJ1-2, with 9 bases aligning to TRBD1. With 3 bases clipped from V and 4 bases from J, the junction kept 9 bases outside the gene matches. Germline V gene sequence: CDR1 MRHNA, CDR2 SNTAGT. CDR3 size: 16 residues. CDR3 DNA sequence: TGTGCCAGCAGTGAAAAGGGACAGGGTCTCGGCTATGGCTACACCTTC. It translates to CASSEKGQGLGYGYTF.

The rearrangement links TRBV7-2 to TRBJ2-2, with 10 bases fitting TRBD1. V lost 0 bases and J lost 5; bases outside the gene matches: 3. This CDR3 region has 16 residues. CDR1 SGHTA and CDR2 FQGNSA come from the germline V gene. DNA for the CDR3: TGTGCCAGCAGCTTAGCGGGACAGGGGAGGACCGGGGAGCTGTTTTTT. Translated: CASSLAGQGRTGELFF.

The V gene is TRBV27, the J gene TRBJ1-2; possibly TRBD1 for D (5 bases). Trimming stripped 5 bases from V and 7 bases from J, with 20 bases between. Germline CDR1 and CDR2: MNHEY and SMNVEV (reference sequence). The CDR3 sequence is 15 residues long. The CDR3 sequence is CASSADMLRGRGYTF. CDR3 DNA sequence: TGTGCCAGCAGTGCGGACATGCTCCGAGGACGTGGCTACACCTTC.

The chain uses TRBV5-4 and TRBJ1-1; 9 bases map to TRBD1. This CDR3 contains 15 residues. V trimming: 0 bases; J trimming: 3 bases; junction bases outside the gene matches: 3. The germline V gene has CDR1 SGHNT and CDR2 YYREEE (reference sequence). The CDR3 region is CASSLEGTGYTEAFF. CDR3 in DNA: TGTGCCAGCAGCTTGGAAGGGACAGGGTACACTGAAGCTTTCTTT.

The chain employs TRBV15 and TRBJ2-3, with 7 bases identical to TRBD2. J was trimmed by 12 bases and V by 1 base; bases with no gene match: 7. The germline CDR1 and CDR2 sequences are LNHNV and YYDKDF (reference sequence). This CDR3 has 13 residues. CDR3 amino acids: CATSRALGEGQYF. The CDR3 coding sequence is TGTGCCACCAGCAGAGCCCTGGGGGAGGGTCAGTATTTT.

The gene calls are TRBV6-5 and TRBJ1-3; D is undetermined. V lost 5 bases to trimming and J lost 4 bases, with 9 bases between them. There are 13 residues in the CDR3. CDR1 and CDR2 from the germline V gene are MNHEY and SVGAGI. CDR3 nucleotide sequence: TGTGCCAGCAGTATCGGAGAGGGAAACACCATATATTTT. It translates to CASSIGEGNTIYF.

This clone was recorded once. V is TRBV4-2 and J is TRBJ2-1; 7 bases line up with TRBD2. Germline CDR1 is LGHNA and CDR2 is YNFKEQ. This CDR3 is built from 15 residues. The ends lost 3 bases at V and 8 bases at J; junction bases unmatched: 10. The CDR3 here is CASSQEWEGGYEQFF. The CDR3 nucleotides read TGTGCCAGCAGCCAGGAGTGGGAGGGTGGGTATGAGCAGTTCTTC.

This clone occurred a few times. The chain couples TRBV5-1 to TRBJ1-3; D uncertain. Germline V lookup: CDR1 SGHRS, CDR2 YFSETQ. The CDR3 has 15 residues. Trimming cost V 0 bases and J 0 bases, with 7 bases left between them. CDR3 DNA sequence: TGCGCCAGCAGCTTGGCCTCGGTCTCTGGAAACACCATATATTTT. Amino acid sequence: CASSLASVSGNTIYF. Supplemented by reference TRBV5-1 and TRBJ1-3, the full variable domain reads KAGVTQTPRYLIKTRGQQVTLSCSPISGHRSVSWYQQTPGQGLQFLFEYFSETQRNKGNFPGRFSGRQFSNSRSEMNVSTLELGDSALYLCASSLASVSGNTIYFGEGSWLTVV.

The rearrangement joins TRBV5-6 to TRBJ1-1, with TRBD1 matching over 12 bases. In germline, CDR1 is SGHDT, CDR2 YYEEEE. The junction had 5 bases not matched to a gene; V was cut back by 2 bases and J by 0 bases. The CDR3 contains 17 residues. The CDR3 spells CASSLRDRGQVNTEAFF. CDR3 DNA sequence: TGTGCCAGCAGCTTAAGGGACAGGGGGCAGGTGAACACTGAAGCTTTCTTT.

This chain links TRBV29-1 with TRBJ1-2, with a possible D match to TRBD1 (6 bases). This CDR3 is 14 amino acids long. The V end lost 1 base, the J end lost 3 bases, and 12 bases lay between the germline ends. The germline CDR1 and CDR2 sequences are SQVTM and ANQGSEA. CDR3 coding DNA: TGCAGCGTTGAAGCTCGGACAGAGGACTATGGCTACACCTTC. This encodes CSVEARTEDYGYTF.

V usage is TRBV30 and J usage is TRBJ1-2, with D perhaps matching TRBD1 (5 bases). The CDR3 is made up of 14 amino acids. V was pared by 1 base and J by 7 bases, with 16 bases between. CDR1 GTSNPN and CDR2 SVGIG come from the germline V gene (reference sequence). The CDR3, as DNA: TGTGCCTGGAGTGCCGGCGAGGAGGGGACTGGCTACACCTTC. As protein: CAWSAGEEGTGYTF.

The table lists this clone with a few counts. V gene TRBV5-1 combines with J gene TRBJ2-2; 8 bases line up with TRBD1. The CDR3 is made up of 16 amino acids. The trim removed 3 bases at V and 7 bases at J, leaving 11 bases unmatched. Germline V gene data show CDR1 as SGHRS and CDR2 as YFSETQ. The CDR3 protein is CASSSTDRGIVGELFF. The DNA for the CDR3 is TGCGCCAGCAGCTCGACCGACAGGGGAATTGTCGGGGAGCTGTTTTTT.

The chain is built from TRBV5-1 and TRBJ1-1, with D unclear. The germline V gene encodes CDR1 SGHRS and CDR2 YFSETQ. The CDR3 contains 14 residues. The germline V and J ends were trimmed by 3 bases and 1 base, with 10 bases remaining between them. The CDR3 spells CASSSGRQNTEAFF. CDR3 sequence (DNA): TGCGCCAGCAGCTCCGGCAGACAGAACACTGAAGCTTTCTTT. Supplemented by reference TRBV5-1 and TRBJ1-1, the full variable domain reads KAGVTQTPRYLIKTRGQQVTLSCSPISGHRSVSWYQQTPGQGLQFLFEYFSETQRNKGNFPGRFSGRQFSNSRSEMNVSTLELGDSALYLCASSSGRQNTEAFFGQGTRLTVV.

The chain carries TRBV18 and TRBJ2-7; 8 nucleotides agree with TRBD2. Germline trimming cut 3 bases from V and 2 bases from J; bases unmatched to any gene: 9. The length of the CDR3 is 16 residues. The V gene's germline CDR1 is KGHSH and CDR2 LQKENI. CDR3 in DNA: TGTGCCAGCTCACCGATGGGGCTAGCGGGCCCCTACGAGCAGTACTTC. Translating gives CASSPMGLAGPYEQYF.

V is TRBV9 and J is TRBJ2-2; 7 bases align to TRBD2. The germline gives CDR1 SGDLS, CDR2 YYNGEE. V gave up 0 bases and J gave up 0 bases; unmatched junction bases: 5. CDR3 length equals 17 residues. The CDR3 bases are TGTGCCAGCAGCGTAGGTAGCGGGCGACCGAACACCGGGGAGCTGTTTTTT. Translated: CASSVGSGRPNTGELFF.

About this clone: This same CDR3 is encoded by further DNA sequences in the sample. This rearrangement joins TRBV6-5 to TRBJ2-1; 11 bases are shared with TRBD2. Losses at the gene ends were 2 bases for V and 7 bases for J; bases not matched to a gene: 4. The CDR3 consists of 15 residues. Germline CDR1 is MNHEY and CDR2 is SVGAGI. Here the CDR3 reads CASSYGLAGGNEQFF. CDR3 sequence (DNA): TGTGCCAGCAGTTACGGCCTAGCGGGAGGTAATGAGCAGTTCTTC.

The V and J genes are TRBV5-1 and TRBJ2-1, with D perhaps TRBD2 (6 bases). Germline V gene lookup returns CDR1 SGHRS and CDR2 YFSETQ. The CDR3 covers 15 residues. Trimming left V 4 bases short and J 0 bases short, with 11 bases between. CDR3 sequence (DNA): TGCGCCAGCAGCACTGGGACTCCCTCCTACAATGAGCAGTTCTTC. It is translated as CASSTGTPSYNEQFF.

The chain joins TRBV30 to TRBJ1-4; weak D call: TRBD1 (5 bases). Deletions cut 0 bases from V and 6 bases from J, with 11 bases between. This CDR3 is built from 14 residues. In germline, CDR1 is GTSNPN, CDR2 SVGIG (reference sequence). CDR3 DNA: TGTGCCTGGAGTGTACCCAGGGTCCATGAAAAACTGTTTTTT. As protein: CAWSVPRVHEKLFF.

This chain links TRBV6-1 with TRBJ2-2; tentative D call: TRBD1 (6 bases). The germline V gene encodes CDR1 MNHNS and CDR2 SASEGT. Trimming took 6 bases from V and 1 from J, leaving 12 bases between them. This CDR3 region has 15 residues. CDR3 in DNA: TGTGCCAGCAGAACAGGGTGGTGGAACACCGGGGAGCTGTTTTTT. Translating gives CASRTGWWNTGELFF.

This chain joins TRBV11-2 and TRBJ2-5; a possible D gene is TRBD1 (6 bases). This CDR3 comprises 14 residues. Germline CDR1 reads SGHAT; CDR2 reads FQNNGV. Trimming shortened V by 6 bases and J by 1 base, and 12 bases separated the two germline ends. The CDR3 DNA sequence: TGTGCCAGCAGTTATCGGACAGCCCAAGAGACCCAGTACTTC. Protein product: CASSYRTAQETQYF.

Many counts were recorded for this clone. The J gene is TRBJ2-5, the V gene TRBV5-6; 8 bases fit TRBD2. V dropped 4 bases and J dropped 5; count of bases not matched to a gene: 16. The CDR3 has 17 amino acids. CDR1 SGHDT and CDR2 YYEEEE come from the germline V gene. CDR3 coding DNA: TGTGCCAGCAGCCACACGGGAAGACTAGCGTATGTGGAGACCCAGTACTTC. This encodes CASSHTGRLAYVETQYF.

In this sample, this clone turned up once. V gene TRBV7-2 combines with J gene TRBJ2-7, with 8 bases identical to TRBD2. The CDR3 contains 14 residues. V lost 5 bases, J lost 1 base, and 4 bases stayed unmatched. From germline, CDR1 is SGHTA and CDR2 FQGNSA. CDR3 sequence reads: CASSPQRGSYEQYF. As DNA, the CDR3 is TGTGCCAGCAGCCCCCAGCGGGGGTCCTACGAGCAGTACTTC.

The V gene is TRBV4-3, the J gene TRBJ2-1, with D perhaps matching TRBD2 (5 bases). Trimming stripped 0 bases from V and 2 bases from J, with 11 bases between. The CDR3 loop spans 16 amino acids. The germline gives CDR1 LGHNA, CDR2 YSLEER. In DNA, the CDR3 is TGCGCCAGCAGCCAAGAAGGGAGCGCCCCCTACAATGAGCAGTTCTTC. The encoded protein is CASSQEGSAPYNEQFF.